The sample holds a few counts of the clone carrying this T cell receptor beta chain. The target antigen is unknown. V was trimmed by 3 bases and J by 7 bases, leaving 13 bases between them. The CDR3 loop spans 13 amino acids. From germline, CDR1 is ENHRY and CDR2 SYGVKD. This sample stems from a study of cytomegalovirus exposure and HLA in healthy donors. Study-level results: Among immune exposure information, only CMV serostatus was available.

Researchers ran the PCR with 60 Vbeta and 13 Jbeta primers. Clones were read by immunoSEQ multiplex PCR, and TCRdb kept only the in-frame ones, dropping some. The data hold around 63,000 clones, with roughly three quarters observed a single time. The specimen sequenced was PBMCs. This clonotype originated in a woman in her 30s in good health and CMV-seronegative. The chain links TRBV10-3 to TRBJ2-7, with D hard to call. CDR3 coding DNA: TGTGCCATCAGTGATCTATTAGCAGCTGAGCAGTACGTC. Protein product: CAISDLLAAEQYV.